This T cell receptor beta chain derives from a study of cytomegalovirus exposure and HLA in healthy donors. The CDR3 extends over 14 amino acids. CDR1 and CDR2 from the germline V gene are SGHTA and FQGNSA. V shed 5 bases and J shed 4 bases, with 11 bases lying between them. This PCR relied on a set of 60 Vbeta primers and 13 Jbeta primers. Method: immunoSEQ multiplex PCR; TCRdb's copy keeps in-frame clones and lacks some. The sample records roughly 180,000 clones, around 79% being singletons. The chain is built from TRBV7-2 and TRBJ2-2; unclear D gene. The receptor's source is a female donor in good health and CMV-seronegative. The sample taken for sequencing was PBMCs. CDR3 coding DNA: TGTGCCAGCAGCCCCTTCGCGGTCACCGGGGAGCTGTTTTTT. Its translation is CASSPFAVTGELFF.